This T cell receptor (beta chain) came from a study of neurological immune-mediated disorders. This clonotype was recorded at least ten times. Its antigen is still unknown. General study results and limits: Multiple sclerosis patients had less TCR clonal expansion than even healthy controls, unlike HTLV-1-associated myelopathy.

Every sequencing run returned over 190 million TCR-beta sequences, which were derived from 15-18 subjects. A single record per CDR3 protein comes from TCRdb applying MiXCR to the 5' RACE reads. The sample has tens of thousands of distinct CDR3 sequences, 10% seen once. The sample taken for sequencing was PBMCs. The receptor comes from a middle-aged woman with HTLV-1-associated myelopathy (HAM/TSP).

The DNA of the CDR3 is TGCGCCAGCAGCCTTCTCCACGGAGGGGGAGGTCGGGAAAAACTGTTTTTT. This sequence encodes CASSLLHGGGGREKLFF. V and J are TRBV4-1 and TRBJ1-4; D perhaps matches TRBD1 (6 bases). V was pared by 4 bases and J by 8 bases, with 23 bases between. The CDR3 totals 17 residues. Germline-derived CDR1 and CDR2 are MGHRA and YSYEKL.